The sample holds one count of the clone carrying this TCR beta chain. Its antigen is not known. This entry comes from a study of cytomegalovirus exposure and HLA in healthy donors. Study-wide points: Per published reports, the classifier diagnosed cytomegalovirus status with high specificity and sensitivity. On later analysis, the bulk of CMV-associated TCR beta chains appeared to be HLA-restricted. Sequencing probably produced one cluster of sequence variants that were highly shared.

The PCR employed 60 Vbeta primers together with 13 Jbeta primers. Clones were read by immunoSEQ multiplex PCR, and TCRdb kept only the in-frame ones, dropping some. The table records roughly 67,000 clones, roughly 75% of them present only once. J was trimmed by 2 bases and V by 5 bases; bases with no gene match: 7. CDR3 size: 15 residues. Germline lookup yields CDR1 SGHVS and CDR2 FNYEAQ. What was sequenced was PBMCs. The TCR was taken from a man aged 55 to 70 in good health and CMV-seropositive. The V call is TRBV7-6, the J call TRBJ2-7; 9 bases fit TRBD1. The CDR3 here is CASSLGTGPTYEQYF. The CDR3 region has the DNA TGTGCCAGCAGCCTAGGGACAGGGCCTACCTACGAGCAGTACTTC.